This T cell receptor (beta chain) was sequenced in a study of blood T cell repertoires in COVID-19. Across the study: Acute and convalescent COVID-19 specimens originated in the United States, Italy and Spain. The analysed material was cDNA or gDNA that came from T cells, B-cell-depleted T cells, or PBMCs.

This CDR3 has 12 amino acids. Germline CDR1 reads MDHEN; CDR2 reads SYDVKM. V lost 1 base to trimming and J lost 6 bases, with 4 bases between them. Participants' reported clinical history set cohort assignment. Within 2 weeks of study entry, exposed participants had contacted a PCR-confirmed or clinician-diagnosed COVID-19 case. Sequencing was performed with immunoSEQ multiplex PCR; in TCRdb, only in-frame clones are kept and a portion is missing. The sample has roughly 240,000 clones, 70% to 90% seen once. The genes are TRBV28 and TRBJ1-5; D uncertain. The sequence was collected from a man aged 45-60 years who had been exposed to COVID-19. The sample was PBMCs or T cells enriched from blood (not recorded which). The CDR3, as DNA: TGTGCCAGCAGTTTATACACTCAGCCCCAGCATTTT. It specifies CASSLYTQPQHF.